This TCR beta chain was sequenced in a study of blood T cell repertoires in COVID-19. The CDR3 extends over 13 amino acids. V lost 4 bases to trimming and J lost 5 bases, with 12 bases between them. Germline values: CDR1 SGHNT, CDR2 YYREEE (reference sequence). In the original analysis: The assay estimated nucleated cells by amplifying reference gene primers. Method: immunoSEQ multiplex PCR; TCRdb's copy keeps in-frame clones and lacks some. Clone size and V and J calls were adopted from that table, with D and trimming inferred from the DNA. The repertoire holds more than 100,000 clones, with 84% as singletons.

This clonotype originated in a woman aged 25 to 39 who had recovered from COVID-19. Sequencing used peripheral blood. This chain connects TRBV5-4 to TRBJ1-1; no firm D call. CDR3 sequence: CASSSRDVTEAFF. Here the CDR3 DNA reads TGTGCCAGCAGCAGCCGGGATGTGACTGAAGCTTTCTTT.